The clone carrying this TCR beta chain was recorded once. Its antigen is unknown. V trimming: 4 bases; J trimming: 7 bases; junction bases outside the gene matches: 3. CDR3 length: 13 amino acids. Germline V gene sequence: CDR1 SGHTS, CDR2 YDEGEE. Both 60 Vbeta primers and 13 Jbeta primers went into the PCR. Profiled with immunoSEQ multiplex PCR; TCRdb holds only in-frame clones, not every one. The data show some 170,000 clones, roughly 82% seen once. These data belong to a study of cytomegalovirus exposure and HLA in healthy donors. Study results and caveats: Previously analyzed data showed that most TCR beta V segments were productive at a frequency of about 87% or about 30%.

This TCR was sampled from a man between 50 and 59 years old in good health and CMV-seropositive. The J gene is TRBJ1-1, the V gene TRBV5-8, with 11 bases fitting TRBD1. Sequencing used PBMCs. The CDR3 nucleotides are TGTGCCAGCAGCCCAGGGACAGGGGGTGAAGCTTTCTTT. Protein: CASSPGTGGEAFF.